This T cell receptor beta chain was profiled in a study of T cells in localized non-small cell lung cancer. Study-wide findings and caveats: Density of T cells in blood, when higher, went with longer overall survival.

Concerning this clone: Its antigen is still unknown.

Data came from immunoSEQ multiplex PCR; TCRdb stores just in-frame clones and leaves some out. The sample includes about 12,000 clones, around 83% seen only once; the top ten take roughly 63%. The sequence came from a male donor at least 60 years old with stage III lung adenocarcinoma. Material: peripheral blood, obtained before any cancer treatment.

Here the CDR3 reads CASSIKSWRGTDTQYF. Here the CDR3 DNA reads TGTGCCAGTAGTATAAAAAGCTGGCGGGGCACAGATACGCAGTATTTT. The genes are TRBV19 and TRBJ2-3; perhaps TRBD2 as D (5 bases). The CDR3 contains 16 residues. Germline V gene lookup returns CDR1 LNHDA and CDR2 SQIVND (reference sequence). With 2 bases removed from V and 1 base from J, the gap between germline ends came to 13 bases.